One sample yielded the 27 T cell receptor beta chains listed below, sequenced in a study of cytomegalovirus exposure and HLA in healthy donors. The study ran its PCR with 60 Vbeta and 13 Jbeta primers. Data came from immunoSEQ multiplex PCR; TCRdb stores just in-frame clones and leaves some out. Of about 110,000 clones listed, roughly three quarters were seen once; the top ten hold around 7.7%. Material for sequencing was PBMCs. All receptors come from a woman in her 50s in good health and CMV-seropositive.

The chain is built from TRBV6-4 and TRBJ2-7, with unresolved D. Germline V lookup: CDR1 MRHNA, CDR2 SNTAGT. Trimming cost V 5 bases and J 8 bases, with 16 bases left between them. CDR3 size: 13 residues. CDR3 region: CASSPLPFKKQYF. The CDR3 nucleotides read TGTGCCAGCAGTCCCCTCCCGTTTAAAAAGCAGTACTTC.

The chain employs TRBV29-1 and TRBJ2-5, with 10 positions matching TRBD2. The CDR3 runs to 15 residues. V shed 1 base, J shed 5 bases, and the junction held 7 bases outside the gene matches. Looked up from germline, CDR1 is SQVTM and CDR2 is ANQGSEA. Written as DNA, the CDR3 is TGCAGCGTTGAAGTCCTAGCGGGAGCGGGTGAGACCCAGTACTTC. It encodes CSVEVLAGAGETQYF. Based on the CDR3 plus reference TRBV29-1 and TRBJ2-5, the full variable domain is SAVISQKPSRDICQRGTSLTIQCQVDSQVTMMFWYRQQPGQSLTLIATANQGSEATYESGFVIDKFPISRPNLTFSTLTVSNMSPEDSSIYLCSVEVLAGAGETQYFGPGTRLLVL.

CDR3 coding DNA: TGTGCCAGCAGCCCTCGGGACAGGGGTACACCTGGGGCCAACGTCCTGACTTTC. This translates into CASSPRDRGTPGANVLTF. The chain recombines TRBV5-4 with TRBJ2-6; 10 positions agree with TRBD1. Germline V gene data show CDR1 as SGHNT and CDR2 as YYREEE (reference sequence). The CDR3 loop spans 18 amino acids. V shed 4 bases, J shed 2 bases, and the junction held 9 bases outside the gene matches.

This clone turned up a few times. The chain couples TRBV5-8 to TRBJ2-1, with TRBD2 identical over 11 bases. This CDR3 has 13 amino acids. Germline trimming cut 4 bases from V and 12 bases from J; bases unmatched to any gene: 6. Germline V gives CDR1 SGHTS, CDR2 YDEGEE. The CDR3 DNA reads TGTGCCAGCAGCCCCCGGGGGACTAGCGGGCAGTTCTTC. This sequence encodes CASSPRGTSGQFF.

The chain recombines TRBV2 with TRBJ1-3; TRBD1 aligns across 7 bases. Germline V gene lookup returns CDR1 SNHLY and CDR2 FYNNEI. V was pared by 1 base and J by 4 bases, with 10 bases of the junction left unmatched. The CDR3 totals 17 residues. CDR3 bases: TGTGCCAGCAGTGAAGAACAAGGGGGCGCTGGGGGAAACACCATATATTTT. It encodes CASSEEQGGAGGNTIYF.

In this sample, this clone turned up a few times. The chain combines TRBV9 with TRBJ1-1; the D is unclear. CDR1 and CDR2 (germline): SGDLS, YYNGEE. The CDR3 covers 15 residues. V lost 0 bases to trimming and J lost 1 base, with 10 bases between them. DNA of the CDR3: TGTGCCAGCAGCGTAGAGGCAGGCCGGAACACTGAAGCTTTCTTT. Residues: CASSVEAGRNTEAFF.

The J gene is TRBJ2-1, the V gene TRBV7-2, with 8 nucleotides matching TRBD2. The V gene's germline CDR1 is SGHTA and CDR2 FQGNSA. This CDR3 is 14 amino acids long. V shed 5 bases and J 4 bases; nucleotides not matched to a gene: 4. The CDR3 nucleotides read TGTGCCAGCAGCCAACAGCGGGGGTACAATGAGCAGTTCTTC. Protein sequence: CASSQQRGYNEQFF.

This clone has just one count. The V call is TRBV5-8, the J call TRBJ1-1, with D possibly matching TRBD1 (6 bases). The CDR3 is 15 amino acids. CDR1 is SGHTS, CDR2 YDEGEE, per germline. V lost 0 bases and J 4 bases, leaving 13 bases between the germline ends. This CDR3 is CASSLVWGRGTEAFF. Written as DNA, the CDR3 is TGTGCCAGCAGCTTGGTGTGGGGCAGGGGCACTGAAGCTTTCTTT. Filled out from reference TRBV5-8 and TRBJ1-1, the complete variable domain reads EAGVTQSPTHLIKTRGQQATLRCSPISGHTSVYWYQQALGLGLQFLLWYDEGEERNRGNFPPRFSGRQFPNYSSELNVNALELEDSALYLCASSLVWGRGTEAFFGQGTRLTVV.

V usage is TRBV10-3 and J usage is TRBJ1-2; perhaps TRBD1 as D (6 bases). Trimming shortened V by 6 bases and J by 0 bases, and 20 bases separated the two germline ends. This CDR3 has 17 residues. The germline CDR1 and CDR2 sequences are ENHRY and SYGVKD. The CDR3 DNA is TGTGCCATCAGCCTTCGTCGGACAGAGGGAGCTAACTATGGCTACACCTTC. This gives the protein CAISLRRTEGANYGYTF.

The J gene is TRBJ2-7, the V gene TRBV7-9, with D perhaps TRBD2 (5 bases). Germline V gives CDR1 SEHNR, CDR2 FQNEAQ (reference sequence). The CDR3 consists of 14 residues. Between the trimmed V and J ends, which lost 4 bases and 2 bases, there was a span of 12 bases. The DNA of the CDR3 is TGTGCCAGCAGCTCTTGGACTGGGACCTACGAGCAGTACTTC. It codes for CASSSWTGTYEQYF.

This clone was detected only a few times. This chain links TRBV19 with TRBJ2-1; 12 bases map to TRBD2. The CDR3 is 16 amino acids. Unmatched junction bases numbered 11, after V lost 7 bases and J lost 7 bases. CDR1 LNHDA and CDR2 SQIVND come from the germline V gene (reference sequence). CDR3 sequence reads: CASTTPSSGRENEQFF. The CDR3 DNA sequence: TGTGCCAGTACCACCCCCTCTAGCGGGAGGGAGAATGAGCAGTTCTTC.

This chain links TRBV4-3 with TRBJ2-7, with D tentatively TRBD1 (5 bases). V was trimmed by 1 base and J by 2 bases, leaving 12 bases between them. This CDR3 is built from 15 residues. Germline loops: CDR1 LGHNA, CDR2 YSLEER. CDR3 amino acids: CASSQVGQGAYEQYF. In DNA form, the CDR3 reads TGCGCCAGCAGCCAAGTGGGGCAAGGAGCCTACGAGCAGTACTTC.

The chain employs TRBV7-3 and TRBJ1-4, with 8 bases identical to TRBD1. The J segment lost 0 bases and the V segment lost 2 bases, leaving 5 bases of the junction unmatched. Germline CDR1 reads SGHTA; CDR2 reads FQGTGA. The CDR3 has 17 amino acids. This chain's CDR3 is CASSLQGQDTTNEKLFF. CDR3 DNA sequence: TGTGCCAGCAGCTTACAGGGACAGGATACAACTAATGAAAAACTGTTTTTT. Filled out from reference TRBV7-3 and TRBJ1-4, the complete variable domain reads GAGVSQTPSNKVTEKGKYVELRCDPISGHTALYWYRQSLGQGPEFLIYFQGTGAADDSGLPNDRFFAVRPEGSVSTLKIQRTERGDSAVYLCASSLQGQDTTNEKLFFGSGTQLSVL.

The chain uses TRBV7-2 and TRBJ2-1, with TRBD2 matching over 8 bases. CDR1 is SGHTA and CDR2 is FQGNSA in the germline V gene. The CDR3 consists of 15 residues. The junction had 6 bases not matched to a gene; V was cut back by 5 bases and J by 3 bases. The CDR3 sequence: CASSRAGEGYNEQFF. In DNA form, the CDR3 reads TGTGCCAGCAGCCGAGCGGGAGAAGGCTACAATGAGCAGTTCTTC.

This chain joins TRBV5-4 and TRBJ2-5, with 7 bases fitting TRBD2. Per the germline V gene, CDR1 is SGHNT and CDR2 is YYREEE (reference sequence). This CDR3 spans 15 amino acids. V shed 6 bases, J shed 1 base, and the junction held 9 bases outside the gene matches. The CDR3 sequence: CASTPGGTPQETQYF. CDR3 nucleotides: TGTGCCAGCACCCCCGGGGGGACCCCCCAAGAGACCCAGTACTTC. Full variable domain (outside the CDR3, taken from reference TRBV5-4 and TRBJ2-5): ETGVTQSPTHLIKTRGQQVTLRCSSQSGHNTVSWYQQALGQGPQFIFQYYREEENGRGNFPPRFSGLQFPNYSSELNVNALELDDSALYLCASTPGGTPQETQYFGPGTRLLVL.

In its sample, this clone was seen once. V is TRBV7-2 and J is TRBJ1-3, with D perhaps TRBD1 (6 bases). The CDR3 contains 15 residues. The germline V and J ends were trimmed by 5 bases and 0 bases, with 11 bases remaining between them. From germline, CDR1 is SGHTA and CDR2 FQGNSA. As DNA, the CDR3 is TGTGCCAGCAGCCGTAGACAGGCCTCTGGAAACACCATATATTTT. Protein product: CASSRRQASGNTIYF. Full variable domain (remainder filled in from reference TRBV7-2 and TRBJ1-3): GAGVSQSPSNKVTEKGKDVELRCDPISGHTALYWYRQSLGQGLEFLIYFQGNSAPDKSGLPSDRFSAERTGGSVSTLTIQRTQQEDSAVYLCASSRRQASGNTIYFGEGSWLTVV.

This chain's CDR3 is CASSPRENTEAFF. CDR3 sequence (DNA): TGCGCCAGCAGCCCGAGGGAGAACACTGAAGCTTTCTTT. The chain is built from TRBV5-1 and TRBJ1-1; D is uncertain. CDR1 and CDR2 (germline): SGHRS, YFSETQ. V was cut by 4 bases and J by 1 base, with 8 bases left in between. The length of the CDR3 is 13 residues. Full variable domain (remainder filled in from reference TRBV5-1 and TRBJ1-1): KAGVTQTPRYLIKTRGQQVTLSCSPISGHRSVSWYQQTPGQGLQFLFEYFSETQRNKGNFPGRFSGRQFSNSRSEMNVSTLELGDSALYLCASSPRENTEAFFGQGTRLTVV.

This clone is a singleton in its sample. CDR3 DNA: TGTGCCAGCACCCAACTAGCGGGGCCCGACAATGAGCAGTTCTTC. Its translation is CASTQLAGPDNEQFF. The chain combines TRBV6-6 with TRBJ2-1, with TRBD2 matching over 10 bases. Germline CDR1 MNHNY, CDR2 SVGAGI (reference sequence). With V trimmed by 7 bases and J by 5 bases, 8 bases remained unmatched. The CDR3 extends over 15 amino acids.

V is TRBV14 and J is TRBJ2-7; TRBD2 matches 15 bases. The CDR3 extends over 17 amino acids. Germline lookup yields CDR1 SGHDN and CDR2 FVKESK. J was trimmed by 4 bases and V by 4 bases; bases with no gene match: 8. The CDR3: CASSPYGLAGGWYEQYF. CDR3 sequence (DNA): TGTGCCAGCAGCCCCTACGGACTAGCGGGAGGGTGGTACGAGCAGTACTTC.

This rearrangement joins TRBV7-9 to TRBJ2-5, with 8 bases matching TRBD2. The CDR3 has 13 residues. The germline V gene has CDR1 SEHNR and CDR2 FQNEAQ (reference sequence). With 5 bases clipped from V and 14 bases from J, the junction kept 13 bases outside the gene matches. This chain's CDR3 is CASSESPGLDSYF. In DNA form, the CDR3 reads TGTGCCAGCAGCGAATCCCCGGGACTAGATTCTTACTTC.

This rearrangement joins TRBV6-5 to TRBJ2-7; the match to TRBD2 covers 9 bases. From germline, CDR1 is MNHEY and CDR2 SVGAGI. The CDR3 covers 13 residues. Losses at the gene ends were 7 bases for V and 2 bases for J; bases not matched to a gene: 3. This CDR3 is CASIGGRAYEQYF. The CDR3 bases are TGTGCCAGCATAGGCGGGAGGGCCTACGAGCAGTACTTC.

This chain uses TRBV25-1 with TRBJ2-5; TRBD2 might be the D (7 bases). Trimming pared 3 bases from V and 4 bases from J, leaving 12 bases between. CDR3 length: 14 amino acids. Germline CDR1 is MGHDK and CDR2 is SYGVNS. CDR3 region: CASSDYREGETQYF. CDR3 coding DNA: TGTGCCAGCAGTGATTACAGGGAGGGAGAGACCCAGTACTTC. Complete variable domain (other parts from reference TRBV25-1 and TRBJ2-5): EADIYQTPRYLVIGTGKKITLECSQTMGHDKMYWYQQDPGMELHLIHYSYGVNSTEKGDLSSESTVSRIRTEHFPLTLESARPSHTSQYLCASSDYREGETQYFGPGTRLLVL.

The chain employs TRBV9 and TRBJ2-5; 8 bases are shared with TRBD2. CDR1 is SGDLS, CDR2 YYNGEE, per germline. The CDR3 has 14 amino acids. J gave up 4 bases and V 0 bases, and 2 bases lay outside the gene matches. In nucleotides, the CDR3 is TGTGCCAGCAGCGTAGATCTAGCGGGAGAGACCCAGTACTTC. It encodes CASSVDLAGETQYF.

The genes are TRBV5-1 and TRBJ2-5; a weak D match, TRBD1 (7 bases). This CDR3 region has 12 residues. Germline assignment: CDR1 SGHRS and CDR2 YFSETQ. Trimming pared 0 bases from V and 11 bases from J, leaving 11 bases between. In DNA form, the CDR3 reads TGCGCCAGCAGCTTGGGACAGGGACTTCAGTACTTC. Its translation: CASSLGQGLQYF.

J is TRBJ1-2 and V is TRBV29-1, with 9 bases that match TRBD1. The CDR3 is made up of 13 amino acids. The germline gives CDR1 SQVTM, CDR2 ANQGSEA. Trimming removed 7 bases from V and 1 base from J; junction bases left unmatched: 4. CDR3 nucleotide sequence: TGCAGCGGGAGGACAGGGGATAACTATGGCTACACCTTC. Residues: CSGRTGDNYGYTF.

The chain recombines TRBV6-1 with TRBJ2-2, with a tentative D call TRBD1 (5 bases). CDR1 is MNHNS, CDR2 SASEGT, per germline. Trimming shortened V by 1 base and J by 3 bases, and 6 bases separated the two germline ends. The CDR3 is 14 amino acids. The CDR3 spells CASSEVTDTGELFF. For the CDR3, the DNA is TGTGCCAGCAGTGAAGTGACAGACACCGGGGAGCTGTTTTTT.

The chain recombines TRBV9 with TRBJ1-2, with D hard to call. The germline V gene has CDR1 SGDLS and CDR2 YYNGEE. CDR3 length: 15 amino acids. Deletions cut 0 bases from V and 5 bases from J, with 14 bases between. CDR3 in amino acids: CASSVVPGVEYGYTF. The CDR3 nucleotides are TGTGCCAGCAGCGTAGTCCCGGGAGTAGAGTATGGCTACACCTTC.